This T cell receptor (beta chain) was sequenced in a study of radiotherapy plus CTLA-4 blockade in lung cancer. Notes on this clone: Its specificity is unknown.

The germline V gene encodes CDR1 SGDLS and CDR2 YYNGEE. The CDR3 has 15 residues. Germline trimming cut 3 bases from V and 3 bases from J; bases unmatched to any gene: 6. Study outcomes and limitations: In blood, TCR clones derived from the tumor expanded after radiotherapy plus ipilimumab.

The protocol was immunoSEQ multiplex PCR, while the TCRdb copy is restricted to in-frame clones and leaves out a portion. Among 60,000 or so clones listed, 77% were seen once. Chemo-refractory metastatic non-small-cell lung cancer patients were treated with focal radiation plus CTLA-4 blockade with ipilimumab. Source: peripheral blood, taken from a patient treated with radiotherapy plus ipilimumab. The J gene is TRBJ1-1, the V gene TRBV9, with TRBD1 matching 9 bases. The sequence was obtained from a human donor with non-small cell lung cancer who had a partial response to radiotherapy plus ipilimumab. The CDR3 loop is CASSARTGDHTEAFF. CDR3 coding DNA: TGTGCCAGCAGCGCCAGGACAGGGGATCACACTGAAGCTTTCTTT.